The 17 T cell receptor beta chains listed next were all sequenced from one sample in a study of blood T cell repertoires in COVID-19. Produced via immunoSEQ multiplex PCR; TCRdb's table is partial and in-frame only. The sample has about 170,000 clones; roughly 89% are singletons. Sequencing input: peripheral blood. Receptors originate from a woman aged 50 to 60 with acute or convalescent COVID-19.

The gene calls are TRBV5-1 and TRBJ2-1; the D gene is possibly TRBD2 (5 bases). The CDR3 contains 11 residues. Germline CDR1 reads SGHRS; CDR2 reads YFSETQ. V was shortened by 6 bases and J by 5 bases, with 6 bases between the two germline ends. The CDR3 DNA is TGCGCCAGCACCGGGAACAATGAGCAGTTCTTC. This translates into CASTGNNEQFF.

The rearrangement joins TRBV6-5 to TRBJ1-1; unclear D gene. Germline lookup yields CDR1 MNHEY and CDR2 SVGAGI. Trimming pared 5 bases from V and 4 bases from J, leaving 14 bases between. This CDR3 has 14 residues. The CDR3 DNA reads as TGTGCCAGCAGTCCCCGACTGAGCGTCACTGAAGCTTTCTTT. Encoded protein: CASSPRLSVTEAFF.

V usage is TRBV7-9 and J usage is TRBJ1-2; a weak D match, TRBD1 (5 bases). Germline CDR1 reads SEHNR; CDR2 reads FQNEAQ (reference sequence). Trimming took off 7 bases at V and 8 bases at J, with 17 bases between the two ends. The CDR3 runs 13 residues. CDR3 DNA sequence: TGTGCCAGCACCTCAAGGGGCCGCTGGGGCTACACCTTC. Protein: CASTSRGRWGYTF.

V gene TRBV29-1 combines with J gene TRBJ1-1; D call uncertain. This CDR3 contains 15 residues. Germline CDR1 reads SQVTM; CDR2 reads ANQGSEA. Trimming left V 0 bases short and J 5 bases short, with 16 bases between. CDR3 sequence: CSVEDTGNRRTEAFF. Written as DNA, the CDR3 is TGCAGCGTTGAAGATACGGGCAACCGGAGGACTGAAGCTTTCTTT.

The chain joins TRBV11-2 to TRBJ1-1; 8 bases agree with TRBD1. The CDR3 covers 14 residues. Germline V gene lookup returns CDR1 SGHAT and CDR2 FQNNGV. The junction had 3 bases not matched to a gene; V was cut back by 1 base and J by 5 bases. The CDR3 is CASSLVRGRTEAFF. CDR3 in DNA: TGTGCCAGCAGCTTAGTCAGGGGGCGAACTGAAGCTTTCTTT.

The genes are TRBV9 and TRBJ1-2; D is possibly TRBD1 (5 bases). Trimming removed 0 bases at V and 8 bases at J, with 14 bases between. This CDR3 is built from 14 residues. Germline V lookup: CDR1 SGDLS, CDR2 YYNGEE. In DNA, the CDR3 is TGTGCCAGCAGCGTAGAAGGGGAATTGACGGGCTACACCTTC. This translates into CASSVEGELTGYTF.

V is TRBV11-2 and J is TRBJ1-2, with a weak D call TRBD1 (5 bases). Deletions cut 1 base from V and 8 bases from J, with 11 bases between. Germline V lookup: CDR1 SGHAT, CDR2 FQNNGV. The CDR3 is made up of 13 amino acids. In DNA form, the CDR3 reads TGTGCCAGCAGCTTAGGGCAGGGATACGGCTACACCTTC. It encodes CASSLGQGYGYTF.

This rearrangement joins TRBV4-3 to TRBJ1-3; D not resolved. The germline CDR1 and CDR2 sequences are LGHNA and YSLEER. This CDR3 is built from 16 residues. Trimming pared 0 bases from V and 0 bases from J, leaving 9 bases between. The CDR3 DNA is TGCGCCAGCAGCCAAGAGGGCACCATCTCTGGAAACACCATATATTTT. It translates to CASSQEGTISGNTIYF.

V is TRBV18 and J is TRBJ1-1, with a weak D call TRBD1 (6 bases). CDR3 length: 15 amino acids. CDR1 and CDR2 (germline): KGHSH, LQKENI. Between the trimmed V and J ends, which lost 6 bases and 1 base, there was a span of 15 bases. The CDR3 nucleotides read TGTGCCAGCTCTTCCCGGGGGGCGGAGAACACTGAAGCTTTCTTT. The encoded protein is CASSSRGAENTEAFF.

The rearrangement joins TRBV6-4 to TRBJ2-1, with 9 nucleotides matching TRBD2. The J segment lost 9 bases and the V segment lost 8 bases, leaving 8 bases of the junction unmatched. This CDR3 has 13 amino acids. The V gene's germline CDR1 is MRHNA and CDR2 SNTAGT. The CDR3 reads CASPRGRESEQFF. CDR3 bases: TGTGCCAGCCCCCGCGGGAGGGAGAGTGAGCAGTTCTTC.

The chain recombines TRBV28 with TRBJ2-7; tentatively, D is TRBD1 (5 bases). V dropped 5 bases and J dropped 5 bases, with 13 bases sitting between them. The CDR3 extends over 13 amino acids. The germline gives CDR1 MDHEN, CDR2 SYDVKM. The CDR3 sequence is CASSRQSPHEQYF. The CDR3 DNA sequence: TGTGCCAGCAGTCGACAGTCCCCGCACGAGCAGTACTTC.

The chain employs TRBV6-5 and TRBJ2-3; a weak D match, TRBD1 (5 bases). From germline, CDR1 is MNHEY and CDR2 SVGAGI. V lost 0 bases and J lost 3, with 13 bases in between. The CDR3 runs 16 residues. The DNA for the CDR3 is TGTGCCAGCAGTTACTCGCCTTGGGGCGAAACAGATACGCAGTATTTT. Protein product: CASSYSPWGETDTQYF.

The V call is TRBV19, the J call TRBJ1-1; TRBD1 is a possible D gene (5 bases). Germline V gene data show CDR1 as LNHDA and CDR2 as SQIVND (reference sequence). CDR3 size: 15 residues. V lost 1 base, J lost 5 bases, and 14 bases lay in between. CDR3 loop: CASSIAPGRETEAFF. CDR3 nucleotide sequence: TGTGCCAGTAGTATAGCCCCCGGCAGGGAAACTGAAGCTTTCTTT.

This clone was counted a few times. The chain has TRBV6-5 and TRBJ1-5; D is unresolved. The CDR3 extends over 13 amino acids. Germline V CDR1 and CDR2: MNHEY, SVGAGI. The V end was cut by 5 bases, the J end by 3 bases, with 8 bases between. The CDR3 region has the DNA TGTGCCAGCAGTCCTATGATCAATCAGCCCCAGCATTTT. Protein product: CASSPMINQPQHF.

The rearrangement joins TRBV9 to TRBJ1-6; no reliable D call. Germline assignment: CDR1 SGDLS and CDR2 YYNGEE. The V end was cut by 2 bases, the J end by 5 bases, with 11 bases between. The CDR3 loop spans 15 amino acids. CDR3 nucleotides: TGTGCCAGCAGCGTTGGTGGGCAGGATAATTCACCCCTCCACTTT. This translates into CASSVGGQDNSPLHF.

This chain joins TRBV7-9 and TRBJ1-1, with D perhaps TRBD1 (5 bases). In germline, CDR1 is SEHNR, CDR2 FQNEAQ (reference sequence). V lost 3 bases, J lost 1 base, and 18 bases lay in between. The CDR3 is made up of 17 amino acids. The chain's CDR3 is CASSFTRGLRENTEAFF. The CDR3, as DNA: TGTGCCAGCAGCTTTACCCGGGGACTCAGGGAGAACACTGAAGCTTTCTTT.

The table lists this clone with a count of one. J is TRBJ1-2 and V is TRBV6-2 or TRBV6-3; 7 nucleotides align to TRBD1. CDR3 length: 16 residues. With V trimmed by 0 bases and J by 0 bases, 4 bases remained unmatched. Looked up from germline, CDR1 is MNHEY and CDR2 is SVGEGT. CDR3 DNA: TGTGCCAGCAGTTACTCTTTCGACAGGGCTAACTATGGCTACACCTTC. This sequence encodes CASSYSFDRANYGYTF.